These T cell receptor beta chains were read from a single sample in a study of T cell repertoires in cytomegalovirus infection. One entry per CDR3 protein results from TCRdb running MiXCR on the reads. The data show more than 250,000 distinct CDR3 sequences, with 20% to 25% seen just once and 10% to 15% held by the top ten. Their antigens are not known. The sequencing used cultured PBMCs, collected from culture after CMV antigen stimulation. The receptors shown here come from a human donor in good health (CMV status not recorded). Some clones in this sample may be carry-over from other donors' samples. Each CDR3 is given with its conserved first and last residue. D genes are given only for firm matches.

V,J,D,CDR3
TRBV7-2,TRBJ2-3,TRBD2,CASSLDSSGSTDTQYF
TRBV7-2,TRBJ1-1,-,CASSLVKANTEAFF
TRBV7-2,TRBJ2-7,-,CASSDQGQVYEQYF
TRBV7-2,TRBJ1-2,-,CASSPRDYGYTF
TRBV7-6,TRBJ1-3,-,CASSPAGYSGNTIYF
TRBV4-1,TRBJ2-2,-,CASSQFQRSNTGELFF
TRBV7-2,TRBJ1-5,-,CASSSWESQPQHF
TRBV7-9,TRBJ1-1,-,CASSLGGGSPKAFF
TRBV19,TRBJ2-1,-,CASSIIGERQFF
TRBV7-2,TRBJ1-5,-,CASSLAQLRNQPQHF
TRBV11-2,TRBJ2-1,-,CASSSTGIYNEQFF
TRBV19,TRBJ1-6,-,CASSSPSNNSPLHF
TRBV6-2/TRBV6-3,TRBJ2-3,-,CASSPLGGIRTDTQYF
TRBV2,TRBJ2-7,-,CASSDDLYEQYF
TRBV12-3/TRBV12-4,TRBJ1-1,-,CASSLVAGAEAFF
TRBV7-2,TRBJ1-1,TRBD1,CASSPIGTGGEAFF
TRBV7-2,TRBJ2-1,TRBD2,CASSFKTSGSGSYNEQFF
TRBV6-6,TRBJ2-1,-,CASVFPGISWEQFF
TRBV7-2,TRBJ2-7,-,CASSLGTGPYEQYF
TRBV19,TRBJ2-1,-,CASSIERRGLDEQFF
TRBV11-2,TRBJ2-1,TRBD2,CASSLVGSSGIGPEQFF
TRBV7-2,TRBJ1-1,-,CASSLQGRSIAEAFF
TRBV27,TRBJ2-1,-,CASRDSPYNEQFF
TRBV6-6,TRBJ1-5,TRBD1,CASSYGTAGNQPQHF
TRBV7-9,TRBJ2-7,-,CATRQGSSYEQYF
TRBV6-5,TRBJ2-3,TRBD2,CASSLLLAGGPKDTQYF
TRBV19,TRBJ2-1,-,CASRVDRSSYNEQFF
TRBV20-1,TRBJ1-1,-,CSASSGGRESGVTEAFF
TRBV9,TRBJ1-4,-,CASSVAQEAEKLFF
TRBV6-2/TRBV6-3,TRBJ2-1,TRBD2,CASSLRFFLGSGITYNEQFF
TRBV7-2,TRBJ2-1,TRBD2,CASSRTSGFNEQFF
TRBV7-2,TRBJ1-2,-,CASSLSGGLNYGYTF
TRBV11-2,TRBJ1-4,TRBD1,CASSRQGGDEKLFF
TRBV6-2/TRBV6-3,TRBJ2-1,-,CASSYSTLGAEQFF
TRBV7-3,TRBJ2-6,-,CASSATGHSSGANVLTF
TRBV7-8,TRBJ2-1,TRBD1,CASSPSPIGTGSIPYNEQFF
TRBV7-2,TRBJ2-2,-,CASSLWAITGELFF
TRBV4-1,TRBJ1-2,-,CASTSNPDYGYTF
TRBV5-4,TRBJ2-7,-,CASSSIADEQYF
TRBV7-6,TRBJ2-3,TRBD1,CASSLAYRGDTQYF
TRBV5-6,TRBJ1-5,-,CASSLVGANQPQHF
TRBV28,TRBJ2-4,-,CASSETSLAKNIQYF